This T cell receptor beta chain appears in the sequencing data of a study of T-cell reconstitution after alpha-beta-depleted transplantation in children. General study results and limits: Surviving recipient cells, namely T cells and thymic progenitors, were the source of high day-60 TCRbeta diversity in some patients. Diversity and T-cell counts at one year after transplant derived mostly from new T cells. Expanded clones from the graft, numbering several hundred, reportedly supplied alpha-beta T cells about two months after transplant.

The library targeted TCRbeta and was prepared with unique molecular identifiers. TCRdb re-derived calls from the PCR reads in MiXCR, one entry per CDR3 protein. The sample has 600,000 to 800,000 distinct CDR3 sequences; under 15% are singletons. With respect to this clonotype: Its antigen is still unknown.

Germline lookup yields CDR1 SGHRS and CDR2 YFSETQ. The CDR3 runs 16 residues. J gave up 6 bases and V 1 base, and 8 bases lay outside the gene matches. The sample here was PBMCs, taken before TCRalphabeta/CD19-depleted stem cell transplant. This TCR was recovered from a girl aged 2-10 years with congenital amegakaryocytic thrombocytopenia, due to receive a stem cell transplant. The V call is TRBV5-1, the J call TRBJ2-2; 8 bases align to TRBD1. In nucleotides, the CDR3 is TGCGCCAGCAGCTTGCGGAACAGGGGGAGCGCCGGGGAGCTGTTTTTT. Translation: CASSLRNRGSAGELFF.